The sample holds a few counts of the clone carrying this T cell receptor (beta chain). Antigen unknown. This record comes from a study of beta chain features in type 1 diabetes. The overall study: About 98,000,000 sorted cells were examined across all samples.

The CDR3 has 13 amino acids. V dropped 11 bases and J dropped 1; count of bases not matched to a gene: 5. Germline V gene lookup returns CDR1 ENHRY and CDR2 SYGVKD. Study observations and caveats: People with Type 1 diabetes carried modestly yet significantly shorter TCRB CDR3s in all four CD4+ subsets. cDNA-based reads could over-represent cells with high TCR expression.

The isolated RNA, all of it, was reverse transcribed, so expressed TCRB transcripts were what got sequenced. Produced via immunoSEQ multiplex PCR; TCRdb's table is partial and in-frame only. Of some 330,000 clones listed, approximately 12% are singletons. It was via CD45RO/CCR7/CD25/CD127/CD95/CD27 that CD4+ naive, central memory, regulatory and stem cell-like memory cells were sorted. V and J are TRBV10-3 and TRBJ2-3, with 8 bases aligning to TRBD1. This receptor was taken from a young woman with type 1 diabetes. Specimen: naive CD4+ T cells from blood. The CDR3 DNA follows: TGTGCCGGACAGGGACACCGCACAGATACGCAGTATTTT. This gives the protein CAGQGHRTDTQYF.